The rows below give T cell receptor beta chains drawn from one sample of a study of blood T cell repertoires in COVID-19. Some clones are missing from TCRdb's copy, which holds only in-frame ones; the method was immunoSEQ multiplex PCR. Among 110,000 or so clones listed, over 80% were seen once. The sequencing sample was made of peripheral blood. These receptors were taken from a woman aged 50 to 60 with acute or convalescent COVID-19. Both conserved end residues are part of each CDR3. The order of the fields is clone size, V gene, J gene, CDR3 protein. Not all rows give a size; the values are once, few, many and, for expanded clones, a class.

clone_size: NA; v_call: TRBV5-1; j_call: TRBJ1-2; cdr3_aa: CASSIGPTRVSGTHYGYTF
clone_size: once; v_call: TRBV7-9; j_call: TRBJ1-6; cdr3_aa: CASSLLSRGHSPLHF
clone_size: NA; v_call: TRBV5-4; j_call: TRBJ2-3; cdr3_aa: CASSAGGGGSTDTQYF
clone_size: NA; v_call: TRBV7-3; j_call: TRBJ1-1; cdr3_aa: CASSPHGQPSEAFF
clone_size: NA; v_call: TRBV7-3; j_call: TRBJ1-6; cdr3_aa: CASSRLGTKNSPLHF
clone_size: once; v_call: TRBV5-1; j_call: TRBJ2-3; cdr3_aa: CASSFQGGDTQYF
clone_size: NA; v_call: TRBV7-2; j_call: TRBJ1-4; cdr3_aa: CASSLGQGEGEKLFF
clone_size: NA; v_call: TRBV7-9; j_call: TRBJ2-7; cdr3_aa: CASSLVGSGSHEQYF
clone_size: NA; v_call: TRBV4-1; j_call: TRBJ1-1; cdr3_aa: CASSQGQGADEAFF
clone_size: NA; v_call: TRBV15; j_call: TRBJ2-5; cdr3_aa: CATSRNPGLEVETQYF
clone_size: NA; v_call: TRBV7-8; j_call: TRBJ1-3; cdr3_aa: CASSPHRYTPSSSGNTIYF
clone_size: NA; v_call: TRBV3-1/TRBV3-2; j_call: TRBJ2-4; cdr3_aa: CASSQVGTAIAKNIQYF
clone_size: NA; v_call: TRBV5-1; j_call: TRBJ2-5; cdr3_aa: CASSWGLGDKDQYF
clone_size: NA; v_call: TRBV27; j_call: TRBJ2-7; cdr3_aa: CASKGGQGYEQYF